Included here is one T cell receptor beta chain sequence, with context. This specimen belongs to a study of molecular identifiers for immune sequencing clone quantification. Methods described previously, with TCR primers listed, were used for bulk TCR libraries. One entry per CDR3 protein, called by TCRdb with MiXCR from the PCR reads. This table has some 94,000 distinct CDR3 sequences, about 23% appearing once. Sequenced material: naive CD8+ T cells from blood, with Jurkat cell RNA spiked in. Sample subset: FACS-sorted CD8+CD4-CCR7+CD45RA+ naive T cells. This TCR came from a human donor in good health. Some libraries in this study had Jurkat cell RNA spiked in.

In DNA, the CDR3 is TGTGCCAGCGACTTGAATACAGCAATCGGGGCAATCACTACGCAGTATTTT. Protein product: CASDLNTAIGAITTQYF. The V call is TRBV6-2 or TRBV6-3, the J call TRBJ2-3; D is perhaps TRBD1 or TRBD2 (5 bases each). With 8 bases removed from V and 8 bases from J, the gap between germline ends came to 29 bases. The CDR3 consists of 17 residues. Germline loops: CDR1 MNHEY, CDR2 SVGEGT.